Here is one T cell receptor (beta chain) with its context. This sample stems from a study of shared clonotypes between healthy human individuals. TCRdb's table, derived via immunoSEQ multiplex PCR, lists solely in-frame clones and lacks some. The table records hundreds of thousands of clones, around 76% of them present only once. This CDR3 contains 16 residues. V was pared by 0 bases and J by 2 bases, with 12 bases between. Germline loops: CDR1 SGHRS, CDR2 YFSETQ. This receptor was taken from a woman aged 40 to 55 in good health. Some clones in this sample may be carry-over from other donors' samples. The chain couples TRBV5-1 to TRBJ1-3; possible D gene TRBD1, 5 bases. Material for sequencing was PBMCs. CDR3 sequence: CASSLGDPVAGNTIYF. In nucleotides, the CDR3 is TGCGCCAGCAGCTTGGGGGACCCAGTGGCTGGAAACACCATATATTTT.